The 24 T cell receptor beta chains reported below all come from one sample, sequenced in a study of OX40 agonist ivuxolimab in advanced cancers. The assay was immunoSEQ multiplex PCR, and TCRdb's table has in-frame clones only and misses some. The sample lists tens of thousands of clones, about nine tenths occurring once. Sequencing used CD4+ or CD8+ T cells sorted from blood, obtained in a trial of the OX40 agonist ivuxolimab. These TCRs come from an adult with an advanced solid tumor such as melanoma, head and neck, liver or kidney cancer.

This chain joins TRBV7-8 and TRBJ2-1; TRBD2 matches at 13 bases. Germline CDR1 is SGHVS and CDR2 is FQNEAQ. CDR3 length: 20 amino acids. V was pared by 3 bases and J by 2 bases, with 13 bases of the junction left unmatched. The CDR3, as DNA: TGTGCCAGCAGCTTTGGACTAGCGGGGGCGCACGTCGACCCCTACAATGAGCAGTTCTTC. This gives the protein CASSFGLAGAHVDPYNEQFF.

CDR3 in amino acids: CASSLTGESYQPQHF. The CDR3 bases are TGCGCCAGCAGCTTGACAGGGGAGTCGTATCAGCCCCAGCATTTT. The chain has TRBV5-1 and TRBJ1-5; 7 bases match TRBD1. Germline V gene data show CDR1 as SGHRS and CDR2 as YFSETQ. Unmatched junction bases numbered 6, after V lost 1 base and J lost 5 bases. The CDR3 length is 15 residues.

In this sample, this clone turned up once. This rearrangement joins TRBV7-8 to TRBJ1-5; 10 positions match TRBD1. The CDR3 spans 16 residues. Germline V gene sequence: CDR1 SGHVS, CDR2 FQNEAQ. With V trimmed by 4 bases and J by 2 bases, 5 bases remained unmatched. For the CDR3, the DNA is TGTGCCAGCAGCTCGCCTGGGACAGGGGGCAATCAGCCCCAGCATTTT. It encodes CASSSPGTGGNQPQHF. The whole variable domain, remainder taken from reference TRBV7-8 and TRBJ1-5, is GAGVSQSPRYKVAKRGQDVALRCDPISGHVSLFWYQQALGQGPEFLTYFQNEAQLDKSGLPSDRFFAERPEGSVSTLKIQRTQQEDSAVYLCASSSPGTGGNQPQHFGDGTRLSIL.

The V call is TRBV5-4, the J call TRBJ1-1; D is undetermined. The CDR3 sequence is 15 residues long. V lost 1 base and J lost 3, with 13 bases in between. CDR1 is SGHNT, CDR2 YYREEE, per germline (reference sequence). The CDR3 nucleotides are TGTGCCAGCAGCTTGTCGTTATCAGCGGACACTGAAGCTTTCTTT. Translation: CASSLSLSADTEAFF.

This clone was seen once. The rearrangement links TRBV7-9 to TRBJ1-5; 7 bases agree with TRBD1. Germline V gives CDR1 SEHNR, CDR2 FQNEAQ (reference sequence). The CDR3 sequence is 14 residues long. The junction had 7 bases not matched to a gene; V was cut back by 4 bases and J by 7 bases. The CDR3 DNA follows: TGTGCCAGCAGCTCGACAGGGATGAGGCAGCCCCAGCATTTT. It yields the protein CASSSTGMRQPQHF. Complete variable domain (other parts from reference TRBV7-9 and TRBJ1-5): DTGVSQNPRHKITKRGQNVTFRCDPISEHNRLYWYRQTLGQGPEFLTYFQNEAQLEKSRLLSDRFSAERPKGSFSTLEIQRTEQGDSAMYLCASSSTGMRQPQHFGDGTRLSIL.

The rearrangement joins TRBV5-6 to TRBJ2-7, with D perhaps TRBD2 (5 bases). This CDR3 is 13 amino acids long. V was trimmed by 0 bases and J by 6 bases, leaving 10 bases between them. Germline V CDR1 and CDR2: SGHDT, YYEEEE. The CDR3: CASSLVAGVEQYF. The CDR3 DNA reads as TGTGCCAGCAGCTTGGTTGCCGGGGTCGAGCAGTACTTC.

This clone was counted many times. This chain uses TRBV19 with TRBJ2-7; 10 bases align to TRBD1. Germline CDR1 is LNHDA and CDR2 is SQIVND (reference sequence). Losses at the gene ends were 3 bases for V and 2 bases for J; bases not matched to a gene: 10. CDR3 length: 17 residues. The DNA of the CDR3 is TGTGCCAGTAGTATGGATCGACGACAGGGGGCAGCCTACGAGCAGTACTTC. Residues: CASSMDRRQGAAYEQYF.

The rearrangement links TRBV12-5 to TRBJ1-1; possibly TRBD1 for D (5 bases). The V end lost 5 bases, the J end lost 10 bases, and 26 bases lay between the germline ends. This CDR3 comprises 16 residues. From germline, CDR1 is LGHNT and CDR2 FRNRAP. The CDR3 here is CASGTEVGGHQKLAFF. CDR3 nucleotides: TGTGCTAGTGGTACGGAGGTCGGGGGTCATCAAAAATTAGCTTTCTTT.

This clone was counted between two and nine times. Other DNA sequences in this sample translate to the same CDR3. The gene calls are TRBV19 and TRBJ2-3; no clear D gene. The CDR3 spans 13 residues. The V end was cut by 3 bases, the J end by 1 base, with 5 bases between. In germline, CDR1 is LNHDA, CDR2 SQIVND (reference sequence). CDR3 protein: CASSIVRTDTQYF. In DNA form, the CDR3 reads TGTGCCAGTAGTATTGTCCGCACAGATACGCAGTATTTT. The entire variable domain, with the rest obtained from reference TRBV19 and TRBJ2-3, is as follows: DGGITQSPKYLFRKEGQNVTLSCEQNLNHDAMYWYRQDPGQGLRLIYYSQIVNDFQKGDIAEGYSVSREKKESFPLTVTSAQKNPTAFYLCASSIVRTDTQYFGPGTRLTVL.

This clone was detected once. The CDR3 here is CASSLDLAGGYSTDTQYF. The CDR3 coding sequence is TGTGCCAGCAGCTTAGATCTAGCGGGGGGGTATAGCACAGATACGCAGTATTTT. This rearrangement joins TRBV7-8 to TRBJ2-3; TRBD2 matches 12 bases. J gave up 0 bases and V 1 base, and 5 bases lay outside the gene matches. CDR3 length equals 18 residues. In germline, CDR1 is SGHVS, CDR2 FQNEAQ. The full variable domain, in which reference TRBV7-8 and TRBJ2-3 provide the parts outside the CDR3, is GAGVSQSPRYKVAKRGQDVALRCDPISGHVSLFWYQQALGQGPEFLTYFQNEAQLDKSGLPSDRFFAERPEGSVSTLKIQRTQQEDSAVYLCASSLDLAGGYSTDTQYFGPGTRLTVL.

This chain links TRBV7-9 with TRBJ2-3; TRBD2 agrees at 9 bases. With 4 bases clipped from V and 4 bases from J, the junction kept 18 bases outside the gene matches. Per germline, CDR1 SEHNR and CDR2 FQNEAQ (reference sequence). This CDR3 has 19 amino acids. CDR3 loop: CASSSTPGSLAGWADTQYF. CDR3 bases: TGTGCCAGCAGCTCCACTCCAGGAAGCCTAGCGGGGTGGGCAGATACGCAGTATTTT. Variable domain in full (rest from reference TRBV7-9 and TRBJ2-3): DTGVSQNPRHKITKRGQNVTFRCDPISEHNRLYWYRQTLGQGPEFLTYFQNEAQLEKSRLLSDRFSAERPKGSFSTLEIQRTEQGDSAMYLCASSSTPGSLAGWADTQYFGPGTRLTVL.

This clone was picked up a small number of times. The chain is built from TRBV7-6 and TRBJ2-3; 7 bases match TRBD2. CDR3 length: 14 amino acids. Trimming removed 2 bases from V and 6 bases from J; junction bases left unmatched: 5. Germline-derived CDR1 and CDR2 are SGHVS and FNYEAQ. The DNA for the CDR3 is TGTGCCAGCAGCTTACAGCGGGGATGGGATACGCAGTATTTT. As protein: CASSLQRGWDTQYF.

This sequence joins TRBV19 and TRBJ1-3; D unclear. The V gene lost 3 bases and the J gene lost 0 bases, with 12 bases spanning the gap. The CDR3 spans 16 residues. Germline CDR1 reads LNHDA; CDR2 reads SQIVND (reference sequence). The CDR3 sequence: CASSIFWDLSGNTIYF. CDR3 coding DNA: TGTGCCAGTAGTATTTTTTGGGATCTCTCTGGAAACACCATATATTTT.

This sequence joins TRBV7-9 and TRBJ2-7, with 10 nucleotides matching TRBD1. CDR3 size: 16 residues. V dropped 5 bases and J dropped 5; count of bases not matched to a gene: 12. CDR1 and CDR2 (germline): SEHNR, FQNEAQ (reference sequence). This CDR3 reads CASSPLLGQGFHEQYF. In nucleotides, the CDR3 is TGTGCCAGCAGCCCCCTCCTGGGACAGGGGTTTCACGAGCAGTACTTC.

The V and J genes are TRBV27 and TRBJ1-1; D unresolved. The CDR3 is made up of 15 amino acids. V dropped 5 bases and J dropped 1 base, with 14 bases sitting between them. CDR1 is MNHEY and CDR2 is SMNVEV in the germline V gene (reference sequence). The CDR3 bases are TGTGCCAGCAGTCCTTACCCTGGCGGGAACACTGAAGCTTTCTTT. It is translated as CASSPYPGGNTEAFF.

CDR3 bases: TGTGCCAGCAGTGCTCTCGGCAGCGACTATGGCTACACCTTC. Encoded protein: CASSALGSDYGYTF. V and J are TRBV2 and TRBJ1-2; unclear D gene. This CDR3 spans 14 amino acids. The germline CDR1 and CDR2 sequences are SNHLY and FYNNEI. V was clipped by 4 bases and J by 3 bases, with 12 bases between them.

This chain connects TRBV11-2 to TRBJ1-4, with a tentative D call TRBD1 (5 bases). The CDR3 runs to 16 residues. The V end was cut by 6 bases, the J end by 10 bases, with 24 bases between. The germline CDR1 and CDR2 sequences are SGHAT and FQNNGV. CDR3 DNA sequence: TGTGCCAGCAGAACCCTGGTGGGTACGGGGCGCGGAAAACTGTTTTTT. It is translated as CASRTLVGTGRGKLFF.

Turning to this clone: A junction end diverges from the germline sequence, so it may reflect a read error. The rearrangement joins TRBV9 to TRBJ2-3; TRBD2 agrees at 8 bases. Germline V gene sequence: CDR1 SGDLS, CDR2 YYNGEE. The CDR3 length is 16 residues. CDR3 nucleotide sequence: TGTGCCCGCAGCGGGGGAGGCGGGGGTAGCACAGATACGCAGTATTTT. Its protein is CARSGGGGGSTDTQYF.

CDR3: CASSESGSYNEQFF. Here the CDR3 DNA reads TGTGCCAGCAGTGAGTCAGGAAGCTACAATGAGCAGTTCTTC. The J gene is TRBJ2-1, the V gene TRBV25-1; no clear D. The ends were cut back, 3 bases at V and 3 bases at J, with 9 bases in the middle. Germline assignment: CDR1 MGHDK and CDR2 SYGVNS. CDR3 length: 14 residues.

This clone was detected once. This rearrangement joins TRBV7-6 to TRBJ2-5; D possibly corresponds to TRBD2 (6 bases). The CDR3 covers 14 residues. Germline V gene data show CDR1 as SGHVS and CDR2 as FNYEAQ. The V end lost 3 bases, the J end lost 4 bases, and 12 bases lay between the germline ends. CDR3 nucleotide sequence: TGTGCCAGCAGCTTGTCGGGGGATTCAGAGACCCAGTACTTC. It translates to CASSLSGDSETQYF.

The chain employs TRBV27 and TRBJ2-2; D is unresolved. CDR1 is MNHEY, CDR2 SMNVEV, per germline (reference sequence). There are 12 residues in the CDR3. V gave up 5 bases and J gave up 9 bases, with 10 bases separating them. CDR3 amino acids: CASSPNPRELFF. CDR3 DNA: TGTGCCAGCAGTCCCAATCCCCGGGAGCTGTTTTTT.

This sequence joins TRBV4-1 and TRBJ2-7, with D perhaps matching TRBD1 (5 bases). Germline V gene sequence: CDR1 MGHRA, CDR2 YSYEKL. This CDR3 has 14 residues. The V end was cut by 1 base, the J end by 3 bases, with 10 bases between. The CDR3 DNA reads as TGCGCCAGCAGCCAAGTGCAGGGTAGCTACGAGCAGTACTTC. Translating gives CASSQVQGSYEQYF.

The chain is built from TRBV13 and TRBJ2-7; D unclear. Trimming took off 4 bases at V and 5 bases at J, with 9 bases between the two ends. CDR1 is PRHDT and CDR2 is FYEKMQ in the germline V gene (reference sequence). The CDR3 is 12 residues long. The CDR3 loop reads CASSSGRNEQYF. The CDR3 DNA reads TGTGCCAGCAGCTCCGGGCGGAACGAGCAGTACTTC.

The chain carries TRBV12-5 and TRBJ2-5, with 12 bases lining up with TRBD1. CDR3 length: 17 amino acids. Per germline, CDR1 LGHNT and CDR2 FRNRAP. J gave up 5 bases and V 2 bases, and 9 bases lay outside the gene matches. The CDR3 DNA sequence: TGTGCTAGTGGTTTGACACCCGGGACAGGGGGCCCGGAGACCCAGTACTTC. Amino acid sequence: CASGLTPGTGGPETQYF.